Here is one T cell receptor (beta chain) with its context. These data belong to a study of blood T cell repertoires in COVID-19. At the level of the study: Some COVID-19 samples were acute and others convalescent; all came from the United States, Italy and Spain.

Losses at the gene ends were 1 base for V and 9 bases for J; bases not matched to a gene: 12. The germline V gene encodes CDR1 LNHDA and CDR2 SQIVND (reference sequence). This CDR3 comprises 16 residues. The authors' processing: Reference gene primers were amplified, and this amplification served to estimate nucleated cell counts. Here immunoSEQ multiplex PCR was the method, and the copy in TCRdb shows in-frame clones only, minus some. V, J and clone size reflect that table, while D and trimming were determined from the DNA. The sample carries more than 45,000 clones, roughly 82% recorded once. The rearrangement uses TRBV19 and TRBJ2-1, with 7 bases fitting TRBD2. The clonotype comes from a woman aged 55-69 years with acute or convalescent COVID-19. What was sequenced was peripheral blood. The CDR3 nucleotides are TGTGCCAGTAGTATAGTCCCCCAGACTAGCTTTAGTGAGCAGTTCTTC. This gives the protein CASSIVPQTSFSEQFF.